The 23 T cell receptor beta chains below were found in one sample sequenced in a study of radiotherapy plus CTLA-4 blockade in lung cancer. The assay was immunoSEQ multiplex PCR, and TCRdb's table has in-frame clones only and misses some. This table holds 60,000 to 75,000 clones, approximately 76% found once. Sequencing used peripheral blood, obtained from a patient treated with radiotherapy plus ipilimumab. The receptors derive from a human donor with non-small cell lung cancer whose response to radiotherapy plus ipilimumab could not be evaluated. Some clones in this sample may be carry-over from other donors' samples.

This clone was observed a single time. The CDR3 loop is CASSFLTASNTEAFF. The CDR3 DNA sequence: TGCGCCAGCAGCTTTTTGACAGCTTCGAACACTGAAGCTTTCTTT. The chain combines TRBV5-1 with TRBJ1-1, with a weak D call TRBD1 (5 bases). The germline gives CDR1 SGHRS, CDR2 YFSETQ. The CDR3 totals 15 residues. V dropped 2 bases and J dropped 1 base, with 12 bases sitting between them.

The V call is TRBV19, the J call TRBJ2-1; 15 bases fit TRBD2. In germline, CDR1 is LNHDA, CDR2 SQIVND (reference sequence). With 6 bases clipped from V and 0 bases from J, the junction kept 6 bases outside the gene matches. The CDR3 consists of 18 residues. The CDR3 DNA reads as TGTGCCAGTAGGGGACTAGCGGGGGGCTCGAGCTCCTACAATGAGCAGTTCTTC. Translation: CASRGLAGGSSSYNEQFF.

This clone was found once. CDR3 nucleotides: TGTGCCAGCAGTGCGCCGCAGGGAGGGAAAAGTCAGCCCCAGCATTTT. Its translation: CASSAPQGGKSQPQHF. This chain connects TRBV6-1 to TRBJ1-5; D might be TRBD1 (5 bases). The germline CDR1 and CDR2 sequences are MNHNS and SASEGT. This CDR3 has 16 amino acids. V shed 4 bases and J shed 6 bases, with 19 bases lying between them.

The rearrangement joins TRBV7-9 to TRBJ1-1; the match to TRBD1 covers 7 bases. CDR3 length equals 16 residues. Trimming removed 4 bases from V and 7 bases from J; junction bases left unmatched: 15. Per the germline V gene, CDR1 is SEHNR and CDR2 is FQNEAQ (reference sequence). The CDR3 reads CASSSSTGRLAVEAFF. CDR3 bases: TGTGCCAGCAGCTCTTCGACAGGGAGGTTGGCTGTTGAAGCTTTCTTT.

The chain uses TRBV7-2 and TRBJ2-3; no definite D call. This CDR3 is built from 14 residues. In germline, CDR1 is SGHTA, CDR2 FQGNSA. V was cut by 5 bases and J by 0 bases, with 9 bases left in between. CDR3 sequence (DNA): TGTGCCAGCAGCCCCCTAGGAAGCACAGATACGCAGTATTTT. Encoded protein: CASSPLGSTDTQYF.

The chain combines TRBV12-5 with TRBJ1-1; TRBD1 is a possible D gene (5 bases). CDR1 and CDR2 from the germline V gene are LGHNT and FRNRAP. Trimming stripped 0 bases from V and 6 bases from J, with 14 bases between. The CDR3 consists of 15 residues. The CDR3 is CASGLVGGSSAEAFF. The CDR3 bases are TGTGCTAGTGGTTTGGTGGGGGGGTCGTCCGCTGAAGCTTTCTTT. Using reference TRBV12-5 and TRBJ1-1 for the parts outside the CDR3, the full variable domain is DARVTQTPRHKVTEMGQEVTMRCQPILGHNTVFWYRQTMMQGLELLAYFRNRAPLDDSGMPKDRFSAEMPDATLATLKIQPSEPRDSAVYFCASGLVGGSSAEAFFGQGTRLTVV.

This clone was picked up a small number of times. J is TRBJ2-3 and V is TRBV6-5; TRBD2 agrees at 10 bases. The V and J ends lost 8 bases and 3 bases, in that order; junction bases with no gene match: 8. Per germline, CDR1 MNHEY and CDR2 SVGAGI. This CDR3 spans 15 amino acids. The CDR3 loop reads CASAQAGGSTDTQYF. CDR3 in DNA: TGTGCCAGCGCCCAAGCGGGGGGGTCGACAGATACGCAGTATTTT.

The V and J genes are TRBV19 and TRBJ2-7; TRBD1 agrees at 7 bases. The CDR3 consists of 14 residues. Germline V lookup: CDR1 LNHDA, CDR2 SQIVND (reference sequence). V was pared by 3 bases and J by 3 bases, with 5 bases of the junction left unmatched. The CDR3 DNA is TGTGCCAGTAGTATCAGGCAGGGGGTCTACGAGCAGTACTTC. Protein product: CASSIRQGVYEQYF.

The J gene is TRBJ2-2, the V gene TRBV12-5, with D perhaps TRBD2 (5 bases). V gave up 3 bases and J gave up 7 bases, with 18 bases separating them. Per the germline V gene, CDR1 is LGHNT and CDR2 is FRNRAP. The CDR3 has 16 residues. This CDR3 is CASGFGSLASHGELFF. DNA for the CDR3: TGTGCTAGTGGTTTTGGCAGCCTTGCTAGCCACGGGGAGCTGTTTTTT.

CDR3 DNA sequence: TGTGCCACCTCCCTGGACCGGCGGGGCTTCTCCTACGAGCAGTACTTC. Amino acid sequence: CATSLDRRGFSYEQYF. J is TRBJ2-7 and V is TRBV19; possible D gene TRBD2, 6 bases. This CDR3 is built from 16 residues. In germline, CDR1 is LNHDA, CDR2 SQIVND (reference sequence). V dropped 10 bases and J dropped 0 bases, with 22 bases sitting between them. The full variable domain, in which reference TRBV19 and TRBJ2-7 provide the parts outside the CDR3, is DGGITQSPKYLFRKEGQNVTLSCEQNLNHDAMYWYRQDPGQGLRLIYYSQIVNDFQKGDIAEGYSVSREKKESFPLTVTSAQKNPTAFYLCATSLDRRGFSYEQYFGPGTRLTVT.

The chain combines TRBV11-2 with TRBJ1-1; 9 positions agree with TRBD1. This CDR3 region has 15 residues. Germline V gene lookup returns CDR1 SGHAT and CDR2 FQNNGV. J was trimmed by 5 bases and V by 3 bases; bases with no gene match: 7. The CDR3 here is CASSFWTGDVTEAFF. The CDR3, as DNA: TGTGCCAGCAGCTTCTGGACAGGGGACGTGACTGAAGCTTTCTTT. Drawing the rest from reference TRBV11-2 and TRBJ1-1, the complete variable domain is EAGVAQSPRYKIIEKRQSVAFWCNPISGHATLYWYQQILGQGPKLLIQFQNNGVVDDSQLPKDRFSAERLKGVDSTLKIQPAKLEDSAVYLCASSFWTGDVTEAFFGQGTRLTVV.

The chain uses TRBV29-1 and TRBJ2-1; tentatively, D is TRBD1 (6 bases). This CDR3 is built from 13 residues. Trimming took 7 bases from V and 5 from J, leaving 15 bases between them. Germline values: CDR1 SQVTM, CDR2 ANQGSEA. As DNA, the CDR3 is TGCAGCGCCTCGGACAGAAGTAACAATGAGCAGTTCTTC. Amino acids: CSASDRSNNEQFF.

The V gene is TRBV5-1, the J gene TRBJ1-3; the match to TRBD1 covers 8 bases. This CDR3 region has 16 residues. V trimming: 2 bases; J trimming: 3 bases; junction bases outside the gene matches: 7. Germline assignment: CDR1 SGHRS and CDR2 YFSETQ. CDR3 region: CASSLTDRGVGNTIYF. CDR3 coding DNA: TGCGCCAGCAGCTTAACCGACAGGGGAGTTGGAAACACCATATATTTT.

This clone was seen more than once but under ten times. The V call is TRBV7-9, the J call TRBJ1-2; maybe TRBD1 (5 bases). This CDR3 is built from 13 residues. CDR1 is SEHNR, CDR2 FQNEAQ, per germline (reference sequence). V lost 1 base to trimming and J lost 5 bases, with 8 bases between them. The CDR3 DNA sequence: TGTGCCAGCAGCTTAGAGCAGGGATATGGCTACACCTTC. Residues: CASSLEQGYGYTF.

The sample holds one count of this clone. The genes are TRBV7-3 and TRBJ2-1; D gene unclear. This CDR3 region has 13 residues. Deletions cut 2 bases from V and 6 bases from J, with 8 bases between. Germline V gives CDR1 SGHTA, CDR2 FQGTGA. CDR3 in DNA: TGTGCCAGCAGCTTAGCCCTACTCAATGAGCAGTTCTTC. Translation gives CASSLALLNEQFF.

The chain joins TRBV5-1 to TRBJ2-6, with a weak D call TRBD1 (6 bases). Germline assignment: CDR1 SGHRS and CDR2 YFSETQ. The CDR3 extends over 16 amino acids. Deletions cut 7 bases from V and 4 bases from J, with 18 bases between. The CDR3 here is CASGGEYRVGANVLTF. CDR3 nucleotides: TGCGCCAGCGGCGGCGAATACAGGGTCGGGGCCAACGTCCTGACTTTC.

This chain uses TRBV7-3 with TRBJ2-1; TRBD2 matches at 8 bases. This CDR3 contains 15 residues. Germline CDR1 is SGHTA and CDR2 is FQGTGA. V dropped 5 bases and J dropped 4; count of bases not matched to a gene: 7. The CDR3 DNA reads as TGTGCCAGCAGCCAGATCCCGGGGGGGTACAATGAGCAGTTCTTC. Protein sequence: CASSQIPGGYNEQFF.

The rearrangement links TRBV30 to TRBJ1-6; 7 nucleotides align to TRBD1. The CDR3 consists of 14 residues. Trimming removed 1 base from V and 7 bases from J; junction bases left unmatched: 4. In germline, CDR1 is GTSNPN, CDR2 SVGIG (reference sequence). As DNA, the CDR3 is TGTGCCTGGAGTGCGGGACAGCTCAATTCACCCCTCCACTTT. As protein: CAWSAGQLNSPLHF.

The V gene is TRBV9, the J gene TRBJ2-3; D uncertain. Germline V gene lookup returns CDR1 SGDLS and CDR2 YYNGEE. Trimming shortened V by 0 bases and J by 6 bases, and 5 bases separated the two germline ends. This CDR3 is 12 amino acids long. CDR3 sequence: CASSVGTDTQYF. CDR3 nucleotides: TGTGCCAGCAGCGTAGGAACTGATACGCAGTATTTT. The variable domain in full, with the rest retrieved from reference TRBV9 and TRBJ2-3, is DSGVTQTPKHLITATGQRVTLRCSPRSGDLSVYWYQQSLDQGLQFLIQYYNGEERAKGNILERFSAQQFPDLHSELNLSSLELGDSALYFCASSVGTDTQYFGPGTRLTVL.

This clone was detected only once. The chain combines TRBV28 with TRBJ2-2, with TRBD1 matching over 9 bases. Trimming removed 7 bases from V and 5 bases from J; junction bases left unmatched: 11. Germline CDR1 and CDR2: MDHEN and SYDVKM. This CDR3 contains 16 residues. The CDR3 loop is CASIPQGARRTGELFF. The CDR3 DNA reads TGTGCCAGCATCCCACAGGGGGCTCGGAGGACCGGGGAGCTGTTTTTT.

The chain employs TRBV9 and TRBJ2-3, with 9 bases matching TRBD2. Germline CDR1 is SGDLS and CDR2 is YYNGEE. The J segment lost 1 base and the V segment lost 1 base, leaving 4 bases of the junction unmatched. This CDR3 contains 16 residues. The CDR3 nucleotides read TGTGCCAGCAGCGTAATATCTAGCGGGGGCACAGATACGCAGTATTTT. This gives the protein CASSVISSGGTDTQYF. Complete variable domain (other parts from reference TRBV9 and TRBJ2-3): DSGVTQTPKHLITATGQRVTLRCSPRSGDLSVYWYQQSLDQGLQFLIQYYNGEERAKGNILERFSAQQFPDLHSELNLSSLELGDSALYFCASSVISSGGTDTQYFGPGTRLTVL.

About this clone: The sample carries other DNA sequences with the same CDR3. J is TRBJ1-5 and V is TRBV4-1; tentative D call: TRBD1 (5 bases). The V gene lost 0 bases and the J gene lost 6 bases, with 12 bases spanning the gap. The CDR3 has 15 residues. CDR1 is MGHRA, CDR2 YSYEKL, per germline. The CDR3 protein is CASSQDGQGGQPQHF. The CDR3, as DNA: TGCGCCAGCAGCCAAGATGGGCAGGGCGGTCAGCCCCAGCATTTT.

The rearrangement uses TRBV10-3 and TRBJ1-2; 9 bases fit TRBD1. The V gene's germline CDR1 is ENHRY and CDR2 SYGVKD. The CDR3 totals 16 residues. The V segment lost 3 bases and the J segment 7 bases; nucleotides outside the gene matches: 12. The CDR3 protein is CAISESLGQGRAGYTF. The CDR3 coding sequence is TGTGCCATCAGTGAATCACTTGGACAGGGGAGAGCTGGCTACACCTTC.